This T cell receptor (beta chain) comes out of a study of cytomegalovirus exposure and HLA in healthy donors. Overall study results and limits: It was reported that the classifier diagnosed cytomegalovirus status with high specificity and sensitivity in both the original and validation cohorts.

The ends lost 5 bases at V and 7 bases at J; junction bases unmatched: 16. Looked up from germline, CDR1 is SGHAT and CDR2 is FQDESV (reference sequence). This CDR3 has 16 amino acids. With 60 Vbeta and 13 Jbeta primers, the PCR was carried out. The repertoire was sequenced with immunoSEQ multiplex PCR; TCRdb's copy has only in-frame clones and lacks some. Of under 140,000 clones listed, 78% are singletons. These donors counted as nominally healthy when sampled, but unrecorded immune exposures were likely. A note on this clone: Its antigen is not identified.

The receptor's source is a woman in her twenties or thirties in good health and CMV-seronegative. Sequenced input: PBMCs. J is TRBJ2-7 and V is TRBV11-1; TRBD1 matches at 8 bases. CDR3 coding DNA: TGTGCCAGCAGCCCCTCCGGGACAGGCCGCACTGGGGAGCAGTACTTC. It yields the protein CASSPSGTGRTGEQYF.